The clone carrying this TCR beta chain has ten or more counts. What it binds is unknown. V gave up 4 bases and J gave up 4 bases, with 8 bases separating them. The CDR3 is 13 residues long. The germline gives CDR1 LNHDA, CDR2 SQIVND (reference sequence). Time point indicated: sample taken at primary tumor resection. Tumor, nontumor lung or frozen PBMC supplied whole RNA that was sequenced unsorted. This specimen belongs to a study of spatial heterogeneity in lung cancer. About the research overall: In raw reads, more than eight appearances on average were recorded for each unique TCR and UMI combination. Study-wide points: Among tumor T cells, estimated coverage was roughly 7% for alpha chains and roughly 13% for beta chains. Ubiquitous and regional expanded TCR counts correlated with ubiquitous and regional nonsynonymous mutations, respectively. Within tumors, counts of expanded alpha and beta TCRs tracked tumor mutation counts.

TCRdb reanalysed the 5' RACE reads using MiXCR and keeps one entry per CDR3 protein. The repertoire holds about 10,000 distinct CDR3 sequences, 8% seen once, with about a fifth in the top ten. The chain couples TRBV19 to TRBJ2-1, with D unclear. This clonotype was sampled from a male donor with early-stage non-small cell lung cancer. The source material was lung tumor tissue, sampled at surgery. The CDR3 region has the DNA TGTGCCAGTAGTACGGCGGCGTACAATGAGCAGTTCTTC. Translated, it gives CASSTAAYNEQFF. The variable domain in full, with the rest retrieved from reference TRBV19 and TRBJ2-1, is DGGITQSPKYLFRKEGQNVTLSCEQNLNHDAMYWYRQDPGQGLRLIYYSQIVNDFQKGDIAEGYSVSREKKESFPLTVTSAQKNPTAFYLCASSTAAYNEQFFGPGTRLTVL.